The rows below give T cell receptor beta chains drawn from one sample of a study of blood T cell repertoires in COVID-19. TCRdb's table, derived via immunoSEQ multiplex PCR, lists solely in-frame clones and lacks some. Of 100,000 to 150,000 clones in the sample, nearly 70% were seen once. Sequenced input: peripheral blood. These receptors all come from a woman in her seventies with acute or convalescent COVID-19. The CDR3 runs from the conserved cysteine through the conserved F or W. The D gene is left open where the match is weak. Rows give clone size only sometimes, using once, few, many, or a class for an expanded clone.

d_call,j_call,v_call,clone_size,cdr3_nt,cdr3_aa
NA,TRBJ2-5,TRBV5-1,NA,TGCGCCAGCAGCTTTGCTAGCTACACTCTAATCCAAGAGACCCAGTACTTC,CASSFASYTLIQETQYF
TRBD1,TRBJ2-3,TRBV2,once,TGTGCCAGCACCCCCCGGGACAGGGAGAGCACAGATACGCAGTATTTT,CASTPRDRESTDTQYF
NA,TRBJ2-1,TRBV3-1/TRBV3-2,NA,TGTGCCAGCAGCCAAGGGGGGGGGCTGGGTGAGCAGTTCTTC,CASSQGGGLGEQFF
NA,TRBJ2-1,TRBV9,NA,TGTGCCAGCACCCTGGCGGGGCAATACAATGAGCAGTTCTTC,CASTLAGQYNEQFF
NA,TRBJ2-1,TRBV10-3,NA,TGTGCCATCAGTGAGGTACTAGCACTCAACAATGAGCAGTTCTTC,CAISEVLALNNEQFF
NA,TRBJ1-6,TRBV18,once,TGTGCCAGCTTTATGGGAGGCGCGACACCCCTCCACTTT,CASFMGGATPLHF
TRBD1,TRBJ2-1,TRBV10-1,NA,TGCGCCAGCAGTGAGCAACCGATACGCAGGGGGCTGTACAATGAGCAGTTCTTC,CASSEQPIRRGLYNEQFF
TRBD2,TRBJ2-1,TRBV4-1,NA,TGCGCCAGCAGCCTGATAGCGGGAGCCCACAATGAGCAGTTCTTC,CASSLIAGAHNEQFF
TRBD1,TRBJ2-7,TRBV23-1,NA,TGCGCCAGCAGTCAAGCCCGGGACAGGGCGCTCGAGCAGTACTTC,CASSQARDRALEQYF
NA,TRBJ2-1,TRBV28,NA,TGTGCCAGCAGTTTTAGCCCTAGCGCGAGCTCCTACAATGAGCAGTTCTTC,CASSFSPSASSYNEQFF
NA,TRBJ1-5,TRBV4-1,NA,TGCGCCAGCAGCCAAGACCCGGGAGGTAGCAATCAGCCCCAGCATTTT,CASSQDPGGSNQPQHF
NA,TRBJ1-1,TRBV12-5,NA,TGTGCTAGTGGTTTATCAGGACTCCCCCCAATGAACACTGAAGCTTTCTTT,CASGLSGLPPMNTEAFF
NA,TRBJ1-5,TRBV5-5,few,TGTGCCAGCAGTCTTCAGGCGAATCAGCCCCAGCATTTT,CASSLQANQPQHF
TRBD2,TRBJ2-1,TRBV30,NA,TGTGCCTGGAGTGCCAATCCTAGCGGGAGCAAAGGGAATGAGCAGTTCTTC,CAWSANPSGSKGNEQFF
NA,TRBJ1-2,TRBV9,NA,TGTGCCAGCAGCGTAGGGTCGGAAGGAAAGGGGAACTATGGCTACACCTTC,CASSVGSEGKGNYGYTF
NA,TRBJ1-2,TRBV7-2,NA,TGTGCCAGCAGTCCCCCGACAGGCGTTTACTATGGCTACACCTTC,CASSPPTGVYYGYTF
TRBD1,TRBJ2-2,TRBV9,NA,TGTGCTACCCAGGGGGCCCGCGGCACCGGGGAGCTGTTTTTT,CATQGARGTGELFF
TRBD1,TRBJ1-2,TRBV3-1/TRBV3-2,once,TGTGCCAGCAGCCAGGAGTGGGGAATGACAGGGGGCGGCTATGGCTACACCTTC,CASSQEWGMTGGGYGYTF
NA,TRBJ1-1,TRBV30,NA,TGTGCCCCCTCTAGTGGCAGGGAGGGACTCATGAACACTGAAGCTTTCTTT,CAPSSGREGLMNTEAFF
NA,TRBJ2-7,TRBV7-3,once,TGTGCCAGCAGCTTGAACAGGGTTTCCCCTTCCCATTTCAAGTACGAGCAGTACTTC,CASSLNRVSPSHFKYEQYF
TRBD1,TRBJ1-6,TRBV18,once,TGTGCCAGCTCACCACCGGGACAGGGATATAATTCACCCCTCCACTTT,CASSPPGQGYNSPLHF
NA,TRBJ1-2,TRBV29-1,NA,TGCAGCGTTGAAGTCGGCGGCTATGGCTACACCTTC,CSVEVGGYGYTF
TRBD1,TRBJ2-2,TRBV6-4,NA,TGTGCCAGCAGTTTGGGACAGTTCACCGGGGAGCTGTTTTTT,CASSLGQFTGELFF
NA,TRBJ1-2,TRBV6-1,NA,TGTGCCAGCAGTGAATCGGGGACATCCCGATTCTATGGCTACACCTTC,CASSESGTSRFYGYTF
TRBD2,TRBJ2-5,TRBV19,many,TGTGCCACCCGGGGGGTGAGCCAAGAGACCCAGTACTTC,CATRGVSQETQYF
NA,TRBJ2-1,TRBV19,few,TGTGCCAGTAGTATAGCGTTGGCTTCCTACAATGAGCAGTTCTTC,CASSIALASYNEQFF
NA,TRBJ1-2,TRBV6-5,NA,TGTGCCAGCAGTTCAACAGCCCCAACTAACTATGGCTACACCTTC,CASSSTAPTNYGYTF
TRBD2,TRBJ2-1,TRBV7-3,many,TGTGCCAGCAGCACACTAGCGAGCTCCTACAATGAGCAGTTCTTC,CASSTLASSYNEQFF
NA,TRBJ2-5,TRBV25-1,few,TGTGCCAGCAGTGAAACTTCTCCCGCACGGGAGACCCAGTACTTC,CASSETSPARETQYF
TRBD2,TRBJ2-2,TRBV11-2,NA,TGTGCCAGCAGCTCAACTAGCGGGAACACCGGGGAGCTGTTTTTT,CASSSTSGNTGELFF
TRBD1,TRBJ1-3,TRBV7-6,NA,TGTGCCAGCTCATCATACAGGGGGCCTGGAAACACCATATATTTT,CASSSYRGPGNTIYF
NA,TRBJ2-5,TRBV11-2,NA,TGTGCCAGCACCACCAGTGCGGCACAAGAGACCCAGTACTTC,CASTTSAAQETQYF
NA,TRBJ1-5,TRBV4-1,few,TGCGCCAGCAGCCAAGGGGGGGTACGAGACAATCAGCCCCAGCATTTT,CASSQGGVRDNQPQHF
TRBD1,TRBJ1-1,TRBV10-3,NA,TGTGCCATCAGTGAAGATCGGACAGGAGAAGCTTTCTTT,CAISEDRTGEAFF
NA,TRBJ1-4,TRBV15,NA,TGTGCCACCAGCAGTGCGGGGAATGAAAAACTGTTTTTT,CATSSAGNEKLFF
TRBD2,TRBJ2-5,TRBV3-1/TRBV3-2,once,TGTGCCAGCAGCCTCGGGCCCGGACTAGCGGTTCAAGAGACCCAGTACTTC,CASSLGPGLAVQETQYF
TRBD1,TRBJ2-1,TRBV3-1/TRBV3-2,NA,TGTGCCAGCAGTCCTACAGGGGACCCTTACAATGAGCAGTTCTTC,CASSPTGDPYNEQFF
NA,TRBJ1-5,TRBV30,NA,TGTGCCTGGAACGACAGGCTAGATCAGCCCCAGCATTTT,CAWNDRLDQPQHF
TRBD1,TRBJ1-3,TRBV5-1,NA,TGCGCCAGCAGCCTGGGACAGGGGAACGCTGGAAACACCATATATTTT,CASSLGQGNAGNTIYF
NA,TRBJ1-1,TRBV2,NA,TGTGCCAGCAGTTTCGACATTGAAGCTTTCTTT,CASSFDIEAFF
NA,TRBJ1-4,TRBV5-1,NA,TGCGCCAGCAGCTTGGGGGCGACTAATGAAAAACTGTTTTTT,CASSLGATNEKLFF
TRBD1,TRBJ2-1,TRBV10-3,NA,TGTGCCATCACTGCCGGGACAGGGAACAATGAGCAGTTCTTC,CAITAGTGNNEQFF
NA,TRBJ2-3,TRBV7-8,NA,TGTGCCAGCAGCCGAGGTTTTAGCCCTGGCACAGATACGCAGTATTTT,CASSRGFSPGTDTQYF
TRBD2,TRBJ2-2,TRBV4-2,NA,TGTGCCAGCAGCCCCGAAAAGGGACTAGCGGGAATCACCGGGGAGCTGTTTTTT,CASSPEKGLAGITGELFF
NA,TRBJ2-7,TRBV7-9,few,TGTGCCAGCAGCTTAGTGGGGGCGATCTCCTACGAGCAGTACTTC,CASSLVGAISYEQYF
TRBD1,TRBJ2-7,TRBV5-1,NA,TGCGCCAGCAGCCCCGGGACAGGTTCCTACGAGCAGTACTTC,CASSPGTGSYEQYF
NA,TRBJ2-5,TRBV12-5,NA,TGTGCTAGTGTCCCCGGGACAACTCAAGAGACCCAGTACTTC,CASVPGTTQETQYF
NA,TRBJ2-1,TRBV5-1,NA,TGCGCCAGCAGCTTGGACGGTAGTTACAATGAGCAGTTCTTC,CASSLDGSYNEQFF
NA,TRBJ1-3,TRBV9,few,TGTGCCAGCAACCCAGGAGGGGGGGCGCAGGGAAACACCATATATTTT,CASNPGGGAQGNTIYF
NA,TRBJ2-7,TRBV3-1/TRBV3-2,NA,TGTGCCAGCAGCCAAGGGACAGAGCAGTACTTC,CASSQGTEQYF
NA,TRBJ2-7,TRBV7-9,NA,TGTGCCAGCAGCATGCAAGGGGTAGGGGGCGAGCAGTACTTC,CASSMQGVGGEQYF
NA,TRBJ1-2,TRBV4-3,NA,TGCGCCAGCAGCCAAGAGGGCCAGGGTCATGGCTACACCTTC,CASSQEGQGHGYTF
TRBD1,TRBJ1-5,TRBV19,few,TGTGCCAGTAGTATTCTCGGCGTCGGGGACAGGGAAAAGGAGCGAAGCAATCAGCCCCAGCATTTT,CASSILGVGDREKERSNQPQHF
TRBD2,TRBJ2-3,TRBV11-2,few,TGTGCCAGCAGCTTAGCGGCCGGACTAGCGGGGGCAGATACGCAGTATTTT,CASSLAAGLAGADTQYF
NA,TRBJ1-4,TRBV6-2/TRBV6-3,NA,TGTGCCAGCAGTTTGGGGCAGGGCGAGGAAAAACTGTTTTTT,CASSLGQGEEKLFF
TRBD2,TRBJ2-5,TRBV7-2,NA,TGTGCCAGCAGCCCCCGTTTAGCGGGGGAGTTAGGCGGAGAGACCCAGTACTTC,CASSPRLAGELGGETQYF
NA,TRBJ1-3,TRBV14,NA,TGTGCCAGCAGCCAAGCGAGGTCTGGAAACACCATATATTTT,CASSQARSGNTIYF